This T cell receptor beta chain was captured in a study of blood T cell repertoires in COVID-19. For the study at large: Researchers got acute and convalescent COVID-19 samples from the United States, Italy and Spain. In each case, the material was cDNA or gDNA derived from T cells, B-cell-depleted T cells, or PBMCs.

In the study's own analysis: Quantification of nucleated cells was approximated via reference gene primer amplification. The repertoire was sequenced with immunoSEQ multiplex PCR; TCRdb's copy has only in-frame clones and lacks some. D and trimming were read from the DNA, whereas the V and J calls and clone size are those reported in that table. The sample has 100,000 to 150,000 clones, over 80% seen once. CDR1 is MNHEY and CDR2 is SVGAGI in the germline V gene. The CDR3 contains 16 residues. After removal of 3 bases from V and 7 bases from J, the junction contained 12 bases not matched to a gene. V is TRBV6-5 and J is TRBJ2-1; the match to TRBD2 covers 7 bases. The sequenced material came from peripheral blood. The clonotype originates from a man in his forties with active or convalescent COVID-19. The CDR3 sequence: CASSYSLSGVRNEQFF. The CDR3, as DNA: TGTGCCAGCAGTTATAGTCTGAGCGGGGTACGGAATGAGCAGTTCTTC.